This T cell receptor (beta chain) was identified during a study of blood T cells in healthy people across ages. Next came a second PCR, run for about 7 to 12 cycles, which used a sample-barcoded 5' primer along with a J-beta primer mix. Every sample gave at least 3 million paired-end reads containing CDR3. TCRdb redid the calling of the 5' RACE reads with MiXCR, one entry per CDR3 protein. The sample has under 2 million distinct CDR3 sequences, roughly 30% seen once; the top ten hold about 10%. This clonotype was seen a handful of times. Antigen: not known. V lost 5 bases to trimming and J lost 5 bases, with 13 bases between them. Germline V lookup: CDR1 SGHKS, CDR2 YYEKEE (reference sequence). CDR3 length: 13 residues. Whole-study findings and limits: A roughly linear fall in TCR beta diversity per million T cells was seen with increasing age. Aged donors had fewer naive CD4+ cells and lower diversity than long-lived donors.

Individuals who donated were healthy Caucasians from Russia aged roughly 6 to 100. This rearrangement joins TRBV5-5 to TRBJ2-5; D ambiguous. The clonotype originates from a woman aged 30 to 39 in good health. Sequenced sample: blood. The CDR3 DNA sequence: TGTGCCAGCAGTGGATCCACCGGGGAGACCCAGTACTTC. Protein product: CASSGSTGETQYF.